This is a list of T cell receptor beta chains from one sample in a study of T cell changes during pregnancy in multiple sclerosis. TCRdb's table, derived via immunoSEQ multiplex PCR, lists solely in-frame clones and lacks some. The sample shows about 98,000 clones, just over 90% of them seen only once. This sample comprised peripheral blood, obtained after pregnancy. The receptors come from a female donor in good health, enrolled as a control in a pregnancy study. Each CDR3 is given with its conserved first and last residue. Each record gives: clone size, D gene, V gene, J gene, CDR3 DNA, CDR3 protein. A D gene is named only where the DNA matches it firmly. Only some rows state a clone size, as once, few, many or a class for expanded clones.

>once|NA|TRBV7-9|TRBJ2-4
TGTGCCAGCAGCTTAGTTCCGAGCGCCAAAAACATTCAGTACTTC
CASSLVPSAKNIQYF
>NA|TRBD2|TRBV6-5|TRBJ2-1
TGTGCCAGCAGTTACCATCTAGCGGGGGCATACAATGAGCAGTTCTTC
CASSYHLAGAYNEQFF
>NA|NA|TRBV28|TRBJ1-1
TGTGCCAGCAGTTCCCCGGACTTCCGGCTACAATTT
CASSSPDFRLQF
>NA|NA|TRBV27|TRBJ2-1
TGTGCCAGCAGCCCCCTAGGCAATGAGCAGTTCTTC
CASSPLGNEQFF
>NA|TRBD1|TRBV6-1|TRBJ1-1
TGTGCCAGCAGTGCCCGGGACAGGGGGCTAAATGAAGCTTTCTTT
CASSARDRGLNEAFF
>NA|NA|TRBV4-1|TRBJ1-5
TGCGCCAGCAGCCAGATTTCAGGGGTTCAGCCCCAGCATTTT
CASSQISGVQPQHF
>once|TRBD2|TRBV28|TRBJ2-7
TGTGCCAGCAGCCCGCGGGGGGAAAGACCGAGAAAGTACTTC
CASSPRGERPRKYF
>NA|NA|TRBV19|TRBJ2-7
TGTGCCAGTAGTATAAGGAGGGGCGACGAGCAGTACTTC
CASSIRRGDEQYF
>NA|NA|TRBV28|TRBJ1-1
TGTGCCAGCAGTCTCCCGCAGGGGATGGCTTTCTTT
CASSLPQGMAFF
>few|TRBD1|TRBV4-1|TRBJ1-1
TGCGCCAGCAGCCCCCTTCAAGGGACAGGGCTTTTCTTT
CASSPLQGTGLFF
>NA|NA|TRBV28|TRBJ2-7
TGTGCCAGCAGTTTCAGTCTCCGTTCTAGGCAGGGGTACGAGCAGTACTTC
CASSFSLRSRQGYEQYF
>NA|NA|TRBV9|TRBJ1-6
TGTGCCAGCAGCGTAGACGGGGGGGGGAGCTCCTATAATTCACCCCTCCACTTT
CASSVDGGGSSYNSPLHF
>NA|TRBD2|TRBV28|TRBJ2-5
TGTGCCAGCAGTTCACTAGCGGAAGAGACCCAGTACTTC
CASSSLAEETQYF
>NA|NA|TRBV29-1|TRBJ1-2
TGCAGCGTTGAAGATAAAGGCAGGGATAACTATGGCTACACCTTC
CSVEDKGRDNYGYTF
>NA|TRBD2|TRBV11-3|TRBJ2-2
TGTGCCAGCAGCAACCGGACTAGCGGGGGCCAGAACACCGGGGAGCTGTTTTTT
CASSNRTSGGQNTGELFF
>NA|TRBD1|TRBV13|TRBJ2-2
TGTGCCAGCAGCAGCAACAGGGGGCAGAGCACCGGGGAGCTGTTTTTT
CASSSNRGQSTGELFF
>NA|NA|TRBV4-2|TRBJ2-7
TGTGCCAGCAGCCAGGGAAGACGGGATTACGAGCAGTACTTC
CASSQGRRDYEQYF
>once|NA|TRBV27|TRBJ2-1
TGTGCCAGCAGTTTTCTGGACAGAGGAGTCCACAATGAGCAGTTCTTC
CASSFLDRGVHNEQFF
>few|NA|TRBV28|TRBJ1-1
TGTGCCAGCAGTTTATGGGCAGGGATGAACACTGAAGCTTTCTTT
CASSLWAGMNTEAFF
>once|NA|TRBV6-4|TRBJ2-7
TGTGCCAGCAGTCCTACTTGGGACACCTACGAGCAGTACTTC
CASSPTWDTYEQYF
>NA|TRBD2|TRBV2|TRBJ2-7
TGTGCCAGCAGGGAGACTAGCGGGGCCTACGAGCAGTACTTC
CASRETSGAYEQYF
>NA|NA|TRBV7-9|TRBJ1-4
TGTGCCAGCAGCTTAGGTCTAGTAGGGGCGGTAGAAAAACTGTTTTTT
CASSLGLVGAVEKLFF
>NA|TRBD1|TRBV7-9|TRBJ2-2
TGTGCCAGCAGCGCCCGGGACAGGGCTCTATTAAACACCGGGGAGCTGTTTTTT
CASSARDRALLNTGELFF
>NA|NA|TRBV7-3|TRBJ1-1
TGTGCCAGCAGCCCTAGAAACACTGAAGCTTTCTTT
CASSPRNTEAFF